The clone carrying this T cell receptor beta chain was seen a handful of times. Antigen: not known. MiXCR, run by TCRdb on the 5' RACE reads, gives a single entry per CDR3 protein. The sample yields fewer than 700,000 distinct CDR3 sequences, more than 15% seen once. The CDR3 runs to 15 residues. Germline CDR1 and CDR2: MNHEY and SMNVEV (reference sequence). Trimming shortened V by 5 bases and J by 2 bases, and 13 bases separated the two germline ends. The data originate from a study of T-cell memory formation after mild COVID-19. Study-level background: TCR clusters were mostly donor specific. General study findings and limits: Balance between CD4 and CD8 was seen in clones contracting day 15 to 85, and a CD4+ lean was seen in later expanders. Among contracting clones, CD4+ were mainly CM/EM and CD8+ enriched in EMRA. Memory from before infection featured some responding clones, which suggests cross-reactive memory joined.

Sequencing input: PBMCs or a T cell subset sorted from them (not recorded which). The chain recombines TRBV27 with TRBJ1-5; D not certain. The sequence came from an adult woman who had mild COVID-19 (a few samples of this study predate the infection). Cell type and time point are not known. This CDR3 is CASSMSAAGNQPQHF. The CDR3 DNA sequence: TGTGCCAGCAGTATGTCGGCAGCTGGCAATCAGCCCCAGCATTTT.